This entry concerns a single T cell receptor (beta chain). Antigen unknown. The data are from a study of T cells after posttransplantation cyclophosphamide. This CDR3 is built from 10 residues. From germline, CDR1 is MNHEY and CDR2 SMNVEV (reference sequence). V gave up 11 bases and J gave up 6 bases, with 7 bases separating them. Study results and limitations: Donor-recipient repertoire similarity was low at 1-2 months, rising over year one.

Sequencing was performed with immunoSEQ multiplex PCR; in TCRdb, only in-frame clones are kept and a portion is missing. The sample contains some 13,000 clones, around 81% of which appear only once. The sequencing input was memory CD4+ T cells sorted from PBMCs. This receptor was taken from a man in his fifties or sixties in good health, CMV-negative, and a related stem cell transplant donor. V gene TRBV27 combines with J gene TRBJ2-2, with D hard to call. The CDR3 coding sequence is TGTGCCCGACATTCCGGGGAGCTGTTTTTT. It is translated as CARHSGELFF.